A single sample gave rise to the 10 T cell receptor beta chains below, sequenced in a study of cytomegalovirus exposure and HLA in healthy donors. Researchers ran the PCR with 60 Vbeta and 13 Jbeta primers. Assay used: immunoSEQ multiplex PCR; TCRdb lists only in-frame clones, some missing. The table shows tens of thousands of clones, with about 71% occurring only once. Sequencing was done on a sample of PBMCs. The receptors were gathered from a woman between 50 and 59 years old in good health and CMV-seropositive.

The rearrangement uses TRBV5-1 and TRBJ2-7, with TRBD1 matching over 12 bases. The trim removed 3 bases at V and 5 bases at J, leaving 0 bases unmatched. Germline V CDR1 and CDR2: SGHRS, YFSETQ. The length of the CDR3 is 13 residues. The CDR3 here is CASSWDRGHEQYF. CDR3 in DNA: TGCGCCAGCAGCTGGGACAGGGGGCACGAGCAGTACTTC.

The V gene is TRBV10-3, the J gene TRBJ1-1; a possible D gene is TRBD1 (6 bases). V lost 5 bases and J 4 bases, leaving 14 bases between the germline ends. CDR1 is ENHRY and CDR2 is SYGVKD in the germline V gene. The length of the CDR3 is 14 residues. The CDR3 spells CAISSQGGSTEAFF. The CDR3 nucleotides are TGTGCCATCAGTTCACAGGGCGGGAGCACTGAAGCTTTCTTT.

A few counts support this clone. J is TRBJ2-1 and V is TRBV4-2, with TRBD2 identical over 11 bases. V was clipped by 4 bases and J by 8 bases; unmatched bases: 1. CDR3 length: 13 residues. In germline, CDR1 is LGHNA, CDR2 YNFKEQ. The CDR3 DNA follows: TGTGCCAGCAGCCTGACTAGCGGGGATGAGCAGTTCTTC. It encodes CASSLTSGDEQFF.

The V call is TRBV14, the J call TRBJ2-1; 8 nucleotides match TRBD1. The CDR3 contains 15 residues. With V trimmed by 0 bases and J by 2 bases, 0 bases remained unmatched. Germline lookup yields CDR1 SGHDN and CDR2 FVKESK. Here the CDR3 DNA reads TGTGCCAGCAGCCAAGACAGGGGGCCCTACAATGAGCAGTTCTTC. Its translation: CASSQDRGPYNEQFF. The full variable domain, rest sourced from reference TRBV14 and TRBJ2-1, is EAGVTQFPSHSVIEKGQTVTLRCDPISGHDNLYWYRRVMGKEIKFLLHFVKESKQDESGMPNNRFLAERTGGTYSTLKVQPAELEDSGVYFCASSQDRGPYNEQFFGPGTRLTVL.

This clone was counted a single time. The chain uses TRBV5-1 and TRBJ2-4; 9 bases align to TRBD2. The trim removed 6 bases at V and 8 bases at J, leaving 15 bases unmatched. Germline values: CDR1 SGHRS, CDR2 YFSETQ. The CDR3 runs to 16 residues. The CDR3 DNA follows: TGCGCCAGCAAGTCCACCGCGGGGGGGTACAATTACATTCAGTACTTC. Residues: CASKSTAGGYNYIQYF.

The chain joins TRBV5-4 to TRBJ1-2; 7 bases are shared with TRBD1. The germline gives CDR1 SGHNT, CDR2 YYREEE (reference sequence). Germline trimming cut 4 bases from V and 4 bases from J; bases unmatched to any gene: 10. The CDR3 consists of 15 residues. CDR3 protein: CASSPQRGLSYGYTF. The CDR3 DNA sequence: TGTGCCAGCAGCCCGCAGAGGGGGCTGAGCTATGGCTACACCTTC.

The V and J genes are TRBV19 and TRBJ1-5; 8 nucleotides match TRBD1. Per germline, CDR1 LNHDA and CDR2 SQIVND (reference sequence). V shed 4 bases, J shed 9 bases, and the junction held 11 bases outside the gene matches. CDR3 length equals 15 residues. CDR3 sequence: CASSKTGEKGRPQHF. The CDR3 DNA reads TGTGCCAGTAGTAAGACAGGGGAGAAGGGTCGGCCCCAGCATTTT.

The V and J genes are TRBV7-9 and TRBJ2-5, with TRBD1 matching over 7 bases. V was pared by 4 bases and J by 0 bases, with 8 bases of the junction left unmatched. Germline V gene data show CDR1 as SEHNR and CDR2 as FQNEAQ (reference sequence). This CDR3 region has 16 residues. The CDR3 sequence: CASSSNRGSYQETQYF. The CDR3 DNA reads as TGTGCCAGCAGCTCCAACAGGGGATCTTACCAAGAGACCCAGTACTTC. Full variable domain (rest looked up from reference TRBV7-9 and TRBJ2-5): DTGVSQNPRHKITKRGQNVTFRCDPISEHNRLYWYRQTLGQGPEFLTYFQNEAQLEKSRLLSDRFSAERPKGSFSTLEIQRTEQGDSAMYLCASSSNRGSYQETQYFGPGTRLLVL.

The chain combines TRBV7-3 with TRBJ1-1; TRBD1 aligns across 7 bases. Germline values: CDR1 SGHTA, CDR2 FQGTGA. The ends lost 3 bases at V and 5 bases at J; junction bases unmatched: 3. The CDR3 sequence is 13 residues long. CDR3 loop: CASSLTGNTEAFF. The DNA of the CDR3 is TGTGCCAGCAGCTTGACAGGGAATACTGAAGCTTTCTTT.

CDR3 residues: CASSHQNSGDTQYF. CDR3 nucleotides: TGTGCCAGCAGCCACCAAAATTCGGGAGATACGCAGTATTTT. The V and J genes are TRBV4-2 and TRBJ2-3; D is undetermined. V lost 3 bases, J lost 5 bases, and 12 bases lay in between. Per germline, CDR1 LGHNA and CDR2 YNFKEQ. The CDR3 has 14 residues.